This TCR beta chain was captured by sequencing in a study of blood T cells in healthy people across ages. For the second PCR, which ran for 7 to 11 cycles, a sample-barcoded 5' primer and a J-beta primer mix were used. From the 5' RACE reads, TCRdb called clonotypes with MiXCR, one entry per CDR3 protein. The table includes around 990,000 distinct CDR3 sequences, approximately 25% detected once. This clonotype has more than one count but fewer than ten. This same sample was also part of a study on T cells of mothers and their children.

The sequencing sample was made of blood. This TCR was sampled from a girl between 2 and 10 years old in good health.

The CDR3 loop reads CASSPGPAVINEQFF. Written as DNA, the CDR3 is TGTGCCAGCAGCCCGGGACCAGCGGTCATCAATGAGCAGTTCTTC. V usage is TRBV7-3 and J usage is TRBJ2-1; D could derive from TRBD1 or TRBD2 (5 bases each). The CDR3 runs to 15 residues. CDR1 and CDR2 from the germline V gene are SGHTA and FQGTGA. V lost 5 bases, J lost 6 bases, and 17 bases lay in between.